The 22 T cell receptor beta chains below were found in one sample sequenced in a study of T cell responses to AZD1222 COVID-19 vaccine. Generated by immunoSEQ multiplex PCR, the TCRdb table keeps only in-frame clones and is missing some. The data contain some 180,000 clones, approximately 92% of them seen just once; the ten biggest clones take up roughly 1.3%. The sample was peripheral blood, taken on day 0 of AZD1222 vaccination. The receptor source for this set is an adult in good health.

The chain combines TRBV6-5 with TRBJ1-3; no definite D call. Germline V lookup: CDR1 MNHEY, CDR2 SVGAGI. This CDR3 contains 15 residues. Deletions cut 5 bases from V and 0 bases from J, with 11 bases between. The CDR3 DNA reads TGTGCCAGCAGTCAGGCCTCACTCTCTGGAAACACCATATATTTT. Amino acids: CASSQASLSGNTIYF.

This rearrangement joins TRBV10-3 to TRBJ2-7; 8 nucleotides line up with TRBD1. From germline, CDR1 is ENHRY and CDR2 SYGVKD. The CDR3 is made up of 14 amino acids. Unmatched junction bases numbered 7, after V lost 6 bases and J lost 3 bases. This chain's CDR3 is CAIRPGQGNYEQYF. The CDR3 nucleotides are TGTGCCATCAGACCTGGACAGGGTAACTACGAGCAGTACTTC.

V and J are TRBV10-1 and TRBJ2-7; D ambiguous. The V end lost 7 bases, the J end lost 1 base, and 20 bases lay between the germline ends. This CDR3 has 16 amino acids. CDR1 is WNHNN and CDR2 is SYGVQD in the germline V gene (reference sequence). The CDR3 DNA reads as TGCGCCAGCATTCCACCCGAAGGCCGGACGTCCTACGAGCAGTACTTC. This encodes CASIPPEGRTSYEQYF.

CDR3 nucleotides: TGCGCCAGCAGATTTCCGGGACTAGCGGGGGCCCTGAATGAGCAGTTCTTC. Protein sequence: CASRFPGLAGALNEQFF. The gene calls are TRBV5-1 and TRBJ2-1, with 14 nucleotides matching TRBD2. The CDR3 contains 17 residues. The V and J ends lost 5 bases and 7 bases, in that order; junction bases with no gene match: 11. Germline loops: CDR1 SGHRS, CDR2 YFSETQ.

The V and J genes are TRBV6-5 and TRBJ2-3, with 7 bases fitting TRBD2. Germline V gene data show CDR1 as MNHEY and CDR2 as SVGAGI. V lost 5 bases, J lost 5 bases, and 1 base stayed unmatched. The CDR3 runs to 12 residues. The CDR3 here is CASSPSGDTQYF. CDR3 nucleotides: TGTGCCAGCAGTCCTAGCGGAGATACGCAGTATTTT.

V and J are TRBV27 and TRBJ1-1; no definite D call. Looked up from germline, CDR1 is MNHEY and CDR2 is SMNVEV (reference sequence). The CDR3 loop spans 13 amino acids. The V end was cut by 10 bases, the J end by 4 bases, with 16 bases between. The CDR3 coding sequence is TGTGCCACCACCCCCCGGGGTGGCACTGAAGCTTTCTTT. It translates to CATTPRGGTEAFF.

V and J are TRBV6-5 and TRBJ2-5; TRBD2 matches at 8 bases. The length of the CDR3 is 12 residues. V dropped 10 bases and J dropped 4; count of bases not matched to a gene: 5. CDR1 is MNHEY, CDR2 SVGAGI, per germline. The CDR3 DNA is TGTGCCATCGGGAGGGGAGGAGAGACCCAGTACTTC. Amino acids: CAIGRGGETQYF.

This clone was found a few times. The chain combines TRBV4-1 with TRBJ1-2, with D hard to call. The germline V and J ends were trimmed by 0 bases and 5 bases, with 13 bases remaining between them. This CDR3 spans 15 amino acids. The V gene's germline CDR1 is MGHRA and CDR2 YSYEKL. CDR3 DNA: TGCGCCAGCAGCCAAGATCCCGCCAGTACTTATGGCTACACCTTC. This codes for CASSQDPASTYGYTF.

V usage is TRBV5-5 and J usage is TRBJ2-7; 9 bases align to TRBD1. Per germline, CDR1 SGHKS and CDR2 YYEKEE (reference sequence). The CDR3 spans 17 residues. The V and J ends lost 3 bases and 1 base, in that order; junction bases with no gene match: 11. CDR3 in DNA: TGTGCCAGCAGCTCTGACCGGGACAGGGATCGGTCCTACGAGCAGTACTTC. As protein: CASSSDRDRDRSYEQYF.

This clone has just one count. V usage is TRBV6-1 and J usage is TRBJ2-1; TRBD2 aligns across 13 bases. The V and J ends lost 6 bases and 5 bases, in that order; junction bases with no gene match: 4. Germline V lookup: CDR1 MNHNS, CDR2 SASEGT. The CDR3 length is 15 residues. CDR3 region: CASRPGLAGDNEQFF. CDR3 in DNA: TGTGCCAGCAGACCTGGACTAGCGGGGGACAATGAGCAGTTCTTC.

The chain combines TRBV9 with TRBJ2-2; D unclear. The CDR3 consists of 12 residues. Trimming removed 3 bases from V and 1 base from J, with 1 base in between. Germline values: CDR1 SGDLS, CDR2 YYNGEE. Written as DNA, the CDR3 is TGTGCCAGCAGCGAGAACACCGGGGAGCTGTTTTTT. As protein: CASSENTGELFF.

The V call is TRBV7-9, the J call TRBJ2-7; the match to TRBD1 covers 7 bases. The CDR3 totals 15 residues. V was clipped by 1 base and J by 4 bases; unmatched bases: 7. Germline V gives CDR1 SEHNR, CDR2 FQNEAQ (reference sequence). DNA of the CDR3: TGTGCCAGCAGCTTAGGAGCAGGGGGAATATACGAGCAGTACTTC. Protein sequence: CASSLGAGGIYEQYF.

V and J are TRBV18 and TRBJ1-1; the D gene is possibly TRBD1 (5 bases). Germline loops: CDR1 KGHSH, CDR2 LQKENI. CDR3 length: 14 amino acids. V shed 2 bases and J shed 6 bases, with 13 bases lying between them. Here the CDR3 reads CASSPEVAGSEAFF. The CDR3 DNA reads TGTGCCAGCTCACCAGAGGTGGCAGGGTCTGAAGCTTTCTTT. The full variable domain, its missing parts supplied by reference TRBV18 and TRBJ1-1, is NAGVMQNPRHLVRRRGQEARLRCSPMKGHSHVYWYRQLPEEGLKFMVYLQKENIIDESGMPKERFSAEFPKEGPSILRIQQVVRGDSAAYFCASSPEVAGSEAFFGQGTRLTVV.

The rearrangement joins TRBV27 to TRBJ1-1; D unresolved. V was shortened by 3 bases and J by 4 bases, with 12 bases between the two germline ends. The germline V gene encodes CDR1 MNHEY and CDR2 SMNVEV (reference sequence). This CDR3 has 14 residues. The CDR3 loop is CASSLKTWGTEAFF. Written as DNA, the CDR3 is TGTGCCAGCAGTTTGAAAACCTGGGGCACTGAAGCTTTCTTT.

This chain connects TRBV10-2 to TRBJ1-2; TRBD1 is a possible D gene (6 bases). This CDR3 region has 14 residues. Trimming cost V 4 bases and J 5 bases, with 14 bases left between them. Germline CDR1 reads WSHSY; CDR2 reads SAAADI. CDR3 protein: CASSGGTSEYGYTF. In nucleotides, the CDR3 is TGCGCCAGCAGTGGCGGGACATCAGAGTATGGCTACACCTTC.

V is TRBV29-1 and J is TRBJ1-2, with 8 bases fitting TRBD1. Germline V gene data show CDR1 as SQVTM and CDR2 as ANQGSEA. The CDR3 length is 11 residues. Unmatched junction bases numbered 5, after V lost 6 bases and J lost 8 bases. CDR3 nucleotide sequence: TGCAGCGTCGCGACAGGGGACGGCTACACCTTC. Residues: CSVATGDGYTF.

The rearrangement joins TRBV11-2 to TRBJ2-3, with 8 bases that match TRBD1. The V and J ends lost 1 base and 3 bases, in that order; junction bases with no gene match: 9. Per the germline V gene, CDR1 is SGHAT and CDR2 is FQNNGV. The CDR3 length is 17 residues. Here the CDR3 DNA reads TGTGCCAGCAGCTTAGGGGGGACAGGTACGGGAACAGATACGCAGTATTTT. Protein product: CASSLGGTGTGTDTQYF.

V and J are TRBV6-5 and TRBJ2-3, with 7 bases aligning to TRBD1. The CDR3 is 13 amino acids. Germline assignment: CDR1 MNHEY and CDR2 SVGAGI. Trimming took 6 bases from V and 3 from J; bases not matched to a gene: 3. The CDR3 region has the DNA TGTGCCAGCAGGGGACAGCTTACAGATACGCAGTATTTT. Protein: CASRGQLTDTQYF.

Ten or more counts support this clone. This chain uses TRBV2 with TRBJ1-1; 8 bases line up with TRBD1. Germline V gives CDR1 SNHLY, CDR2 FYNNEI. V lost 3 bases, J lost 4 bases, and 1 base stayed unmatched. The CDR3 consists of 13 residues. As DNA, the CDR3 is TGTGCCAGCAGTGAGGACAGGGTCACTGAAGCTTTCTTT. Its translation is CASSEDRVTEAFF.

J is TRBJ2-1 and V is TRBV10-1, with 7 bases fitting TRBD1. Germline CDR1 and CDR2: WNHNN and SYGVQD (reference sequence). The V gene end was trimmed by 0 bases and the J gene end by 3 bases; junction bases not matched to a gene: 5. This CDR3 contains 16 residues. This CDR3 is CASSESIQGLYNEQFF. The DNA of the CDR3 is TGCGCCAGCAGTGAGTCGATACAGGGGCTCTACAATGAGCAGTTCTTC.

V gene TRBV28 combines with J gene TRBJ1-2, with D possibly being TRBD1 (5 bases). CDR3 length: 14 residues. Germline assignment: CDR1 MDHEN and CDR2 SYDVKM. Between the trimmed V and J ends, which lost 3 bases and 2 bases, there was a span of 10 bases. The CDR3 sequence: CASSFGAKNYGYTF. The CDR3 nucleotides are TGTGCCAGCAGTTTTGGGGCAAAGAACTATGGCTACACCTTC.

Only one count was recorded for this clone. This chain uses TRBV19 with TRBJ1-2; D may be TRBD1 (6 bases). Trimming cost V 3 bases and J 3 bases, with 8 bases left between them. CDR1 is LNHDA and CDR2 is SQIVND in the germline V gene (reference sequence). The length of the CDR3 is 13 residues. CDR3 bases: TGTGCCAGTAGTATCACAGGGCACTATGGCTACACCTTC. Translated, it gives CASSITGHYGYTF.